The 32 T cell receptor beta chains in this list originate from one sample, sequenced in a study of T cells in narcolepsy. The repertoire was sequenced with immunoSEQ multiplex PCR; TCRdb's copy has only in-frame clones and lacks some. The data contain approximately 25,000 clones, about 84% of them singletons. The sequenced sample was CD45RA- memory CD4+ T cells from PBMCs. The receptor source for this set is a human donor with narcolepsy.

The CDR3 here is CASSVDGSNQPQHF. The CDR3 nucleotides are TGCGCCAGCAGCGTGGACGGTAGCAATCAGCCCCAGCATTTT. The chain employs TRBV5-1 and TRBJ1-5; D uncertain. Germline loops: CDR1 SGHRS, CDR2 YFSETQ. The V and J ends lost 4 bases and 0 bases respectively, with 8 bases between them. The CDR3 covers 14 residues.

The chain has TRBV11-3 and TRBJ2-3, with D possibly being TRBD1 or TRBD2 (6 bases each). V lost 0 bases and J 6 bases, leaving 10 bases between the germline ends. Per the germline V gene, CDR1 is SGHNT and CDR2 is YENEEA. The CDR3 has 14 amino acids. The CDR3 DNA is TGTGCCAGCAGCTTAGAGGGGGGCGTCGATACGCAGTATTTT. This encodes CASSLEGGVDTQYF.

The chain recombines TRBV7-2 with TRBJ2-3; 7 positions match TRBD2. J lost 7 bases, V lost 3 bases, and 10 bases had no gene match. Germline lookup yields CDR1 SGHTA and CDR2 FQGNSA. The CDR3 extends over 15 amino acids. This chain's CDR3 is CASSFAGGGDHTQYF. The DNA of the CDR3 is TGTGCCAGCAGCTTTGCGGGCGGGGGAGACCATACGCAGTATTTT.

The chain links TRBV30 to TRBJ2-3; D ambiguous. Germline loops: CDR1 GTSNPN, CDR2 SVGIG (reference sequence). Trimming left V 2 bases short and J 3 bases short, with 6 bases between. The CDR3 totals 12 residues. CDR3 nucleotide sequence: TGTGCCTGGAGTACCGGAACAGATACGCAGTATTTT. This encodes CAWSTGTDTQYF.

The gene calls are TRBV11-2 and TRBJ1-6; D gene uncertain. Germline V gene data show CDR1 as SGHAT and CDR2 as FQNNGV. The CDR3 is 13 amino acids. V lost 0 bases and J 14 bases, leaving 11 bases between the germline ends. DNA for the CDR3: TGTGCCAGCAGCTTAGAGAGGGAAAGGGCCCTCCACTTT. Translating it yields CASSLERERALHF.

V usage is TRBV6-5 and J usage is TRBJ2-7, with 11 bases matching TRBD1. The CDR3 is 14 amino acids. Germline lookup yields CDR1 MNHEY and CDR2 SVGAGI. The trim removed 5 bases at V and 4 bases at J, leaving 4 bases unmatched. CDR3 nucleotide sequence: TGTGCCAGCAGTGGGACAGGGGGTATATACGAGCAGTACTTC. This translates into CASSGTGGIYEQYF.

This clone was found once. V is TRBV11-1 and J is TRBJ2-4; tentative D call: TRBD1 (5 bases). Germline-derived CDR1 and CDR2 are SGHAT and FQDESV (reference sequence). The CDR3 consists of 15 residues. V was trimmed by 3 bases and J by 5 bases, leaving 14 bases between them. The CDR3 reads CASSLSLGPENIQYF. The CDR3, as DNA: TGTGCCAGCAGCTTGTCATTGGGGCCAGAAAACATTCAGTACTTC.

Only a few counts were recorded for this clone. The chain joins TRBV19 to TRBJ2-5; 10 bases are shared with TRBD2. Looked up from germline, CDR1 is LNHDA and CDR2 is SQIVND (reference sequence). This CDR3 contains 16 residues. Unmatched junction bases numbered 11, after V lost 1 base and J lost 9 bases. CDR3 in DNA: TGTGCCAGTAGTATAGGGCTAGCGGGGGCGTCTACGGCCCAGTACTTC. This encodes CASSIGLAGASTAQYF.

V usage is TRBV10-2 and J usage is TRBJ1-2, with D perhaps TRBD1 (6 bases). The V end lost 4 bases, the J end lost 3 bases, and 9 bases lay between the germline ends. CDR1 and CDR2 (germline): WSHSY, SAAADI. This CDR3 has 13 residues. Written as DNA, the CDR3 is TGCGCCAGCAGTGCGACAGGTGACTATGGCTACACCTTC. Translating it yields CASSATGDYGYTF.

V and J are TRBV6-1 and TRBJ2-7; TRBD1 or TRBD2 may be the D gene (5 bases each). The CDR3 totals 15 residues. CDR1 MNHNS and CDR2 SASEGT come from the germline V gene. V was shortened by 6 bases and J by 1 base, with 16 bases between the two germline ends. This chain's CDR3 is CASRRTSGGSYEQYF. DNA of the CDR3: TGTGCCAGCAGAAGGACATCTGGGGGATCCTACGAGCAGTACTTC.

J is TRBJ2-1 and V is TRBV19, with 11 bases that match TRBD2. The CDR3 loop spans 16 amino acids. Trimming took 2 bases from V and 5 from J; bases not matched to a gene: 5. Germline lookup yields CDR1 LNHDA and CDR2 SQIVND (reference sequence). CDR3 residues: CASSILAGGFNNEQFF. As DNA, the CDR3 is TGTGCCAGTAGTATACTAGCGGGGGGATTTAACAATGAGCAGTTCTTC.

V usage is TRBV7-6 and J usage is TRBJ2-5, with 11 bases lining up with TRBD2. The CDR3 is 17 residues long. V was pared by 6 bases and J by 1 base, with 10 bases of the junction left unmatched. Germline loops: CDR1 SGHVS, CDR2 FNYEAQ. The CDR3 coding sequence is TGTGCCAGCAGACGACTAGCGGGGAGTCTTAGCCAAGAGACCCAGTACTTC. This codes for CASRRLAGSLSQETQYF.

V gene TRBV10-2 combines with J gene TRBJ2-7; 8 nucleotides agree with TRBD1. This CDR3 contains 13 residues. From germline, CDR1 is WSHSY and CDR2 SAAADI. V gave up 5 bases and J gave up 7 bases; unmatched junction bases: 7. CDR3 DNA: TGCGCCAGCAGTTGGCAGGGGGCGGTGGAGCAGTACTTC. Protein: CASSWQGAVEQYF.

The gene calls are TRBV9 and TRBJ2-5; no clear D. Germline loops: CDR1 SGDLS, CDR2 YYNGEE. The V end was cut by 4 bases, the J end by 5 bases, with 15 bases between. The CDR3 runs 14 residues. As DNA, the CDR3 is TGTGCCAGCAGCTTTAGCCCCGACTGGGAGACCCAGTACTTC. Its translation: CASSFSPDWETQYF.

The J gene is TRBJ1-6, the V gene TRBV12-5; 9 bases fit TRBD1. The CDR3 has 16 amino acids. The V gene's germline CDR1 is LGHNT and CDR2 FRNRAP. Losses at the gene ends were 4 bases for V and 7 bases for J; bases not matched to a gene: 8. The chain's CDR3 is CASGSTGGQENSPLHF. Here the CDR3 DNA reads TGTGCTAGTGGTTCTACAGGGGGCCAAGAGAATTCACCCCTCCACTTT.

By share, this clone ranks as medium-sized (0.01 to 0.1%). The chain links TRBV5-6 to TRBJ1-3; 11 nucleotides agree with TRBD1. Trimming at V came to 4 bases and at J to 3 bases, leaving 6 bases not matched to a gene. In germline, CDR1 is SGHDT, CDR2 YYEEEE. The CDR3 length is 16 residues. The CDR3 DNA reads TGTGCCAGCAGCGCTGGGACAGGGGGAGGTGGAAACACCATATATTTT. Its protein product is CASSAGTGGGGNTIYF.

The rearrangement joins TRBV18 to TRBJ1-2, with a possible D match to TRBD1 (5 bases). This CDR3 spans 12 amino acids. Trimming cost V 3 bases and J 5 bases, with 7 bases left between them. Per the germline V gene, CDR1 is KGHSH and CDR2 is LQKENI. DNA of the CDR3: TGTGCCAGCTCACCTGACAGATATGGCTACACCTTC. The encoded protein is CASSPDRYGYTF.

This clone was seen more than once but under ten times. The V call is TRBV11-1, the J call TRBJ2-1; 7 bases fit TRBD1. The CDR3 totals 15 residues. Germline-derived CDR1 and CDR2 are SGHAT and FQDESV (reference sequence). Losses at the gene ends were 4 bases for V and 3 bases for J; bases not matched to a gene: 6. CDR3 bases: TGTGCCAGCAGCTCGGGACAGAGCCACTACAATGAGCAGTTCTTC. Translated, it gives CASSSGQSHYNEQFF.

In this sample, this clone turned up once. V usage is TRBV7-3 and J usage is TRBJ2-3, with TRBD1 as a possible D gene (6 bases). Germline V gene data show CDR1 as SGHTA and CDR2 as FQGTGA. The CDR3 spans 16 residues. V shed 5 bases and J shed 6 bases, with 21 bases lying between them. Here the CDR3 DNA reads TGTGCCAGCAGCCCAACAGGGACCCTTCCGGCGGATACGCAGTATTTT. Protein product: CASSPTGTLPADTQYF.

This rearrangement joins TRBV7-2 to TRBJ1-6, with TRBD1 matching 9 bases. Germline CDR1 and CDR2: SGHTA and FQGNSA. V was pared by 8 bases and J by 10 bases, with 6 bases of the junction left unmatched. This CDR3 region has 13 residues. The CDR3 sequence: CASGHRGPSPLHF. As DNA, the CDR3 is TGTGCCAGCGGCCACAGGGGGCCCTCACCCCTCCACTTT.

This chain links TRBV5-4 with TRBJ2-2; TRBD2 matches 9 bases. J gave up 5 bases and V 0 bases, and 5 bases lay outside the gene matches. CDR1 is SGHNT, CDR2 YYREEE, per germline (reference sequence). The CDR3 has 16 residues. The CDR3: CASSLGSAGGTGELFF. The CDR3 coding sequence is TGTGCCAGCAGCTTGGGATCAGCGGGGGGAACCGGGGAGCTGTTTTTT.

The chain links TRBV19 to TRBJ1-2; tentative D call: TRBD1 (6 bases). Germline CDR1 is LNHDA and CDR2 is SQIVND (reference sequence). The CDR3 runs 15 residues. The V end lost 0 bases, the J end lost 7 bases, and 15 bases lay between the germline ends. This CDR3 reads CASSIEQGFRSGYTF. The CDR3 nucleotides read TGTGCCAGTAGTATAGAACAGGGTTTTCGAAGTGGCTACACCTTC.

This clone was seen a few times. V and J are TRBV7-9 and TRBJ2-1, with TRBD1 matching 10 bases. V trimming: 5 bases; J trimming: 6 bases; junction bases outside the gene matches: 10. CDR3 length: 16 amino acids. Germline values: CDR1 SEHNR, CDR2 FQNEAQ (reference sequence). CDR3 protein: CASSPKYRDRGNEQFF. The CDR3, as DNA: TGTGCCAGCAGCCCCAAGTATAGGGACAGGGGCAATGAGCAGTTCTTC.

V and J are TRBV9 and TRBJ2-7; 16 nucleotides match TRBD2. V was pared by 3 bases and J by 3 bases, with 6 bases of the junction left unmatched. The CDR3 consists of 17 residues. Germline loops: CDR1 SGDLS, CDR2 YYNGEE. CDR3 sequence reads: CASSAGTSGGARYEQYF. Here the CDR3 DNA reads TGTGCCAGCAGCGCCGGGACTAGCGGGGGGGCCCGCTACGAGCAGTACTTC.

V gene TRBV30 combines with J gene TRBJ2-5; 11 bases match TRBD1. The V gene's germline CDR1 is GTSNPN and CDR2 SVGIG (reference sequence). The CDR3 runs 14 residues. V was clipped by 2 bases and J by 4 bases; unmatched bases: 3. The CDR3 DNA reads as TGTGCCTGGAGTCCAGGGACAGGGGGAGAGACCCAGTACTTC. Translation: CAWSPGTGGETQYF.

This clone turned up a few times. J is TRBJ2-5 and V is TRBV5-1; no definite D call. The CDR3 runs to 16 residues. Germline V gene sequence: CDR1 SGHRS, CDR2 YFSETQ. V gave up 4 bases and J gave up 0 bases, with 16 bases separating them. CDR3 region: CASSPATVIDQETQYF. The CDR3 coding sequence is TGCGCCAGCAGCCCGGCTACAGTAATAGACCAAGAGACCCAGTACTTC.

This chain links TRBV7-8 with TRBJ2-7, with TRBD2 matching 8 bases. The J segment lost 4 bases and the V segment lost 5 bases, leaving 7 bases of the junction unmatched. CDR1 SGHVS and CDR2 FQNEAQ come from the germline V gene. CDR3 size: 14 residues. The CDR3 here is CASSPRRGGYEQYF. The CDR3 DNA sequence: TGTGCCAGCAGCCCCCGACGGGGGGGGTACGAGCAGTACTTC. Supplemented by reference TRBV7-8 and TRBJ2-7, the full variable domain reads GAGVSQSPRYKVAKRGQDVALRCDPISGHVSLFWYQQALGQGPEFLTYFQNEAQLDKSGLPSDRFFAERPEGSVSTLKIQRTQQEDSAVYLCASSPRRGGYEQYFGPGTRLTVT.

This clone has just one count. Written as DNA, the CDR3 is TGTGCTAGTGGTTGGGGGGGCCCTGAAGCTTTCTTT. Translating it yields CASGWGGPEAFF. The chain combines TRBV12-5 with TRBJ1-1, with D possibly being TRBD1 (6 bases). In germline, CDR1 is LGHNT, CDR2 FRNRAP. V was pared by 4 bases and J by 6 bases, with 9 bases between. The CDR3 loop spans 12 amino acids.

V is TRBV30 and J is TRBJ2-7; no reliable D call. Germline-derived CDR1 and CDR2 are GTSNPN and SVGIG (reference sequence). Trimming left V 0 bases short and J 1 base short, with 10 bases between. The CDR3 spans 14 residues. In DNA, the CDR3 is TGTGCCTGGAGTGTCCCGGAAGTATCCTACGAGCAGTACTTC. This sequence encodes CAWSVPEVSYEQYF.

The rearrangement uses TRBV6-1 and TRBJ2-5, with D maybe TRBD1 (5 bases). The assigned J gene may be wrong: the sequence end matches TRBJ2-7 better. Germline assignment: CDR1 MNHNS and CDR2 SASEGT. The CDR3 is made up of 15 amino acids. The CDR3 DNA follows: TGTGCCAGCAGTGAAATGCGGTCAGGGCCCTACGAGCAGTACTTC. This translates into CASSEMRSGPYEQYF.

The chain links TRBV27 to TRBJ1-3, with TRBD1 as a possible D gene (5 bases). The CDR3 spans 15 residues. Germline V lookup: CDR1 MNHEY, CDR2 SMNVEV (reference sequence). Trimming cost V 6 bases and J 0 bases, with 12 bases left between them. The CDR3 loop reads CASSRDGISGNTIYF. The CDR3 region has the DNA TGTGCCAGCAGCCGGGACGGGATCTCTGGAAACACCATATATTTT.

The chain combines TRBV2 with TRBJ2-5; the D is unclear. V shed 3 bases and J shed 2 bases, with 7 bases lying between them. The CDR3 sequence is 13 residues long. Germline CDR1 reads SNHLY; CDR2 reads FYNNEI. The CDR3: CASSERNQETQYF. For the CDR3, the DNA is TGTGCCAGCAGTGAGCGCAATCAAGAGACCCAGTACTTC.